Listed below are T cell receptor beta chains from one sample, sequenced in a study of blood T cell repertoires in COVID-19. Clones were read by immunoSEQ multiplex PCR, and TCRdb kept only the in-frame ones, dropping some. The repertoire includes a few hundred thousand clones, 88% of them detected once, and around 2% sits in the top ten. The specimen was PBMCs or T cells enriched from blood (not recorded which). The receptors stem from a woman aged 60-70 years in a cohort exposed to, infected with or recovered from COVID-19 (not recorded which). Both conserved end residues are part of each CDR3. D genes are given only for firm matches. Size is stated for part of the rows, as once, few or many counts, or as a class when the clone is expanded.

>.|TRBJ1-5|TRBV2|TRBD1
CASTIRQGAGNQPQHF
TGTGCCAGCACCATCCGACAGGGGGCTGGCAATCAGCCCCAGCATTTT
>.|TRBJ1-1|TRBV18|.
CASSPISGTEAFF
TGTGCCAGCTCACCAATCAGCGGAACTGAAGCTTTCTTT
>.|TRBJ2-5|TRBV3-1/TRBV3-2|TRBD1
CASSFRDRSQETQYF
TGTGCCAGCAGCTTTCGGGACAGGAGTCAAGAGACCCAGTACTTC
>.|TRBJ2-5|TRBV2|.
CASKWGRAEETQYF
TGTGCCAGCAAATGGGGCAGGGCGGAAGAGACCCAGTACTTC
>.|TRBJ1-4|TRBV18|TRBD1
CASAGGPPTTNEKLFF
TGTGCCAGCGCAGGGGGTCCGCCCACAACTAATGAAAAACTGTTTTTT
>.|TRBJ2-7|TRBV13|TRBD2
CASSSFTSGRSLSYEQYF
TGTGCCAGCAGCTCCTTTACTAGCGGGAGGTCCCTCTCCTACGAGCAGTACTTC
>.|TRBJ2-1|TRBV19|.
CASSQVYNEQFF
TGTGCCAGTAGTCAGGTCTACAATGAGCAGTTCTTC
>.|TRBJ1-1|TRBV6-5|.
CASSPQGNTEAFF
TGTGCCAGCAGTCCCCAGGGGAACACTGAAGCTTTCTTT
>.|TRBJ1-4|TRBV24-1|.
CATSDGLAENEKLFF
TGTGCCACCAGTGATGGGCTGGCAGAGAATGAAAAACTGTTTTTT
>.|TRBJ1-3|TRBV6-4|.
CASLEEDTIYF
TGTGCCAGTCTCGAAGAGGACACCATATATTTT
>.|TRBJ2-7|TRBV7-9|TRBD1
CASSLALDRLDEQYF
TGTGCCAGCAGCTTAGCTCTGGACAGGTTGGACGAGCAGTACTTC
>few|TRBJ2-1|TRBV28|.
CASTPGTTYNEQFF
TGTGCCAGCACCCCTGGGACAACCTACAATGAGCAGTTCTTC
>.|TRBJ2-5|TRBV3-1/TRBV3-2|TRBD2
CASSQLAEETQYF
TGTGCCAGCAGCCAACTAGCGGAAGAGACCCAGTACTTC
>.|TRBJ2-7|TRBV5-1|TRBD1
CASSWGQGGSYEQYF
TGCGCCAGCAGTTGGGGACAGGGTGGGTCCTACGAGCAGTACTTC
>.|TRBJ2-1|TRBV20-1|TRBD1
CSASRRDRGINEQFF
TGCAGTGCTAGTCGCCGGGACAGGGGAATCAATGAGCAGTTCTTC
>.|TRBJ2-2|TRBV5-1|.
CASSLDGPNTGELFF
TGCGCCAGCAGCTTGGACGGTCCAAACACCGGGGAGCTGTTTTTT
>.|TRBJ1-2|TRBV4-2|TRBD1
CASSQTGNYGYTF
TGTGCCAGCAGCCAGACAGGGAACTATGGCTACACCTTC
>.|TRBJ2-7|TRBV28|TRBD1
CASSSGTAISYEQYF
TGTGCCAGCAGTTCTGGGACAGCCATCTCCTACGAGCAGTACTTC
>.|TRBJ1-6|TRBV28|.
CASRLQATLDTLHF
TGTGCCAGCAGGCTACAGGCCACGCTAGATACCCTCCACTTT
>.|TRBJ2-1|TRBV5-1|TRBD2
CASALPLGLAGGDEQFF
TGCGCCAGCGCCCTTCCACTGGGACTAGCGGGAGGGGATGAGCAGTTCTTC
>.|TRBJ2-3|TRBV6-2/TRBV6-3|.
CASSYSSSGYTDTQYF
TGTGCCAGCAGTTACTCTAGTAGCGGTTACACAGATACGCAGTATTTT
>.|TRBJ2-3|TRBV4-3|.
CASSQGGSSTDTQYF
TGCGCCAGCAGCCAAGGGGGCTCCAGCACAGATACGCAGTATTTT
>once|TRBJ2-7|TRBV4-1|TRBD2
CASSQRLADSYEQYF
TGCGCCAGCAGCCAAAGACTAGCGGATTCCTACGAGCAGTACTTC
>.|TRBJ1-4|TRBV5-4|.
CASSLKGVNEKLFF
TGTGCCAGCAGCTTGAAGGGGGTAAATGAAAAACTGTTTTTT
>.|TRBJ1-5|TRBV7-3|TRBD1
CASSLYGQGTQPQHF
TGTGCCAGCAGCTTATACGGACAGGGGACGCAGCCCCAGCATTTT
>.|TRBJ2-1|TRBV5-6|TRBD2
CASSWGLAGYNEQFF
TGTGCCAGCAGCTGGGGACTAGCGGGATACAATGAGCAGTTCTTC
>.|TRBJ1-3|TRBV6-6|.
CASSGRQLSSGNTIYF
TGTGCCAGCAGTGGGCGACAGTTAAGCTCTGGAAACACCATATATTTT
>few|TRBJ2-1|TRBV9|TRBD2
CASSVGSSGRYDEQFF
TGTGCCAGCAGCGTAGGGTCTAGCGGGAGATACGATGAGCAGTTCTTC
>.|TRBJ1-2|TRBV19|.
CASSISDSSNYGYTF
TGTGCCAGTAGTATTTCAGACAGTTCTAACTATGGCTACACCTTC
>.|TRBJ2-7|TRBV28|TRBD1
CASRAGTGKNEQYF
TGTGCCAGCCGTGCCGGGACAGGGAAGAACGAGCAGTACTTC
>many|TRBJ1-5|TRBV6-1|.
CASSERDTHLKANQPQHF
TGTGCCAGCAGTGAACGGGACACACATCTTAAGGCGAATCAGCCCCAGCATTTT
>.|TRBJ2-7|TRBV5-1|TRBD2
CASSSSGTSYEQYF
TGCGCCAGCAGTTCAAGCGGGACCTCCTACGAGCAGTACTTC
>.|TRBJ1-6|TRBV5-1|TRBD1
CASSRDRDSPLHF
TGCGCCAGCAGCCGGGACAGGGATTCACCCCTCCACTTT
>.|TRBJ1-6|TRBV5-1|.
CASRQGEYNSPLHF
TGCGCCAGCAGACAGGGTGAATATAATTCACCCCTCCACTTT
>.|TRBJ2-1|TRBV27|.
CASTRLVSSYNEQFF
TGTGCCAGCACTAGACTCGTTAGCTCCTACAATGAGCAGTTCTTC
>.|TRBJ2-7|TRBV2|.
CASSVQGVGYEQYF
TGTGCCAGCAGTGTGCAGGGTGTAGGGTACGAGCAGTACTTC
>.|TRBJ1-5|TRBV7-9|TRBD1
CASSPGQGNNQPQHF
TGTGCCAGCAGCCCCGGACAGGGCAACAATCAGCCCCAGCATTTT
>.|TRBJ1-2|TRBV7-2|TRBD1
CASSSGGQEDGYTF
TGTGCCAGCAGCTCCGGGGGACAGGAGGATGGCTACACCTTC
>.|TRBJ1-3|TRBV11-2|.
CASSRAGPSLFRNTIYF
TGTGCCAGCAGCCGAGCAGGTCCTTCTTTGTTTCGAAACACCATATATTTT
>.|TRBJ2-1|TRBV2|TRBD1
CASSETTGANYNEQFF
TGTGCCAGCAGTGAGACGACAGGGGCTAACTACAATGAGCAGTTCTTC
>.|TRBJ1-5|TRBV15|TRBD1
CATSRDSRGDQPQHF
TGTGCCACCAGCAGAGATAGCAGGGGGGATCAGCCCCAGCATTTT
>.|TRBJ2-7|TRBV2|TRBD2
CASSRTSGRSYEQYF
TGTGCCAGCAGTCGGACTAGCGGGAGGTCCTACGAGCAGTACTTC
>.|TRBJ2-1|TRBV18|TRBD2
CASSPRVSGTSTYNEQFF
TGTGCCAGCTCACCCCGAGTCTCGGGGACTAGCACATACAATGAGCAGTTCTTC
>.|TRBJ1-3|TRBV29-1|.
CSVAGSGNTIYF
TGCAGCGTTGCAGGGTCTGGAAACACCATATATTTT
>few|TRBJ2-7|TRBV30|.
CAWSVQAYEQYF
TGTGCCTGGAGTGTTCAGGCCTACGAGCAGTACTTC
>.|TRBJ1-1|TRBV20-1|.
CSARPVEAFF
TGCAGTGCTAGACCAGTTGAAGCTTTCTTT